The rows below give T cell receptor beta chains drawn from one sample of a study of blood T cell repertoires in COVID-19. TCRdb's table, derived via immunoSEQ multiplex PCR, lists solely in-frame clones and lacks some. The table includes 150,000 to 170,000 clones, roughly 78% detected once. Sequenced: peripheral blood. Receptors were obtained from a man at least 80 years old with acute or convalescent COVID-19. Both conserved end residues are part of each CDR3. Fields, in order: CDR3 protein, CDR3 DNA, clone size, J gene, V gene, D gene. A D gene is named only where the DNA matches it firmly. Clone size is given for some rows only: seen once, a few or many times, or a class if the clone is expanded.

CDR3 protein: CASSSGDTIYF; CDR3 DNA: TGTGCCAGCAGCTCGGGAGACACCATATATTTT; clone size: -; J gene: TRBJ1-3; V gene: TRBV5-4; D gene: -
CDR3 protein: CASSLEWGDSGNTIYF; CDR3 DNA: TGTGCCAGCAGCTTAGAGTGGGGAGACTCTGGAAACACCATATATTTT; clone size: few; J gene: TRBJ1-3; V gene: TRBV11-2; D gene: -
CDR3 protein: CASSFPDRAGNTIYF; CDR3 DNA: TGTGCCAGCAGCTTTCCGGACAGGGCGGGAAACACCATATATTTT; clone size: -; J gene: TRBJ1-3; V gene: TRBV7-9; D gene: TRBD1
CDR3 protein: CASSDQGDTTYEQYF; CDR3 DNA: TGCGCCAGCAGCGATCAAGGGGACACCACCTACGAGCAGTACTTC; clone size: -; J gene: TRBJ2-7; V gene: TRBV5-1; D gene: -
CDR3 protein: CASSPSVGNEQFF; CDR3 DNA: TGTGCCAGCAGCCCCAGCGTAGGAAATGAGCAGTTCTTC; clone size: -; J gene: TRBJ2-1; V gene: TRBV5-5; D gene: -
CDR3 protein: CASSNREKLFF; CDR3 DNA: TGTGCCAGCAGCAACAGAGAAAAACTGTTTTTT; clone size: -; J gene: TRBJ1-4; V gene: TRBV6-2/TRBV6-3; D gene: -
CDR3 protein: CASSAPGTQYF; CDR3 DNA: TGTGCCAGTAGTGCCCCGGGGACCCAGTACTTC; clone size: -; J gene: TRBJ2-5; V gene: TRBV19; D gene: -
CDR3 protein: CASSRGGGSYNEQFF; CDR3 DNA: TGTGCCAGCAGCCGAGGGGGAGGGTCCTACAATGAGCAGTTCTTC; clone size: -; J gene: TRBJ2-1; V gene: TRBV3-1/TRBV3-2; D gene: -
CDR3 protein: CASSLGTRLGGYTF; CDR3 DNA: TGTGCCAGCAGTTTAGGGACACGCCTCGGTGGCTACACCTTC; clone size: -; J gene: TRBJ1-2; V gene: TRBV28; D gene: -
CDR3 protein: CASSLLRTSGTDTQYF; CDR3 DNA: TGTGCCAGCAGCTTATTGAGGACTAGCGGGACAGATACGCAGTATTTT; clone size: -; J gene: TRBJ2-3; V gene: TRBV7-9; D gene: TRBD2
CDR3 protein: CASSLGPGTFVAVWDTGELFF; CDR3 DNA: TGTGCCAGCAGCTTAGGACCCGGGACATTCGTCGCTGTTTGGGACACCGGGGAGCTGTTTTTT; clone size: -; J gene: TRBJ2-2; V gene: TRBV7-6; D gene: -
CDR3 protein: CAISGRVWETQYF; CDR3 DNA: TGTGCCATCTCTGGTCGGGTGTGGGAGACCCAGTACTTC; clone size: -; J gene: TRBJ2-5; V gene: TRBV10-3; D gene: -
CDR3 protein: CASSPSSPGTGELFF; CDR3 DNA: TGTGCCAGCTCACCGTCCAGTCCGGGGACCGGGGAGCTGTTTTTT; clone size: -; J gene: TRBJ2-2; V gene: TRBV18; D gene: -